This TCR beta chain was identified in a study of T cell responses to AZD1222 COVID-19 vaccine. The protocol was immunoSEQ multiplex PCR, while the TCRdb copy is restricted to in-frame clones and leaves out a portion. The sample includes about 130,000 clones, 90% of them seen just once. Whole-study findings and limits: Seropositive at baseline were only six or seven AZD1222 recipients. White British donors predominated, females outnumbered males, and clonal diversity was possibly underestimated. Reportedly, close to half of spike-specific TCRs are directed against unmutated variant regions.

In regard to this clone: Its antigen is not known.

The ends lost 4 bases at V and 7 bases at J; junction bases unmatched: 4. The germline V gene encodes CDR1 MDHEN and CDR2 SYDVKM. This CDR3 is 13 amino acids long. The source material was peripheral blood, sampled on day 0 of AZD1222 vaccination. This chain links TRBV28 with TRBJ1-2; TRBD1 agrees at 9 bases. The receptor's source is an adult in good health. The CDR3 here is CASSWGDRAGYTF. CDR3 in DNA: TGTGCCAGCAGTTGGGGGGACAGGGCTGGCTACACCTTC.